This T cell receptor (beta chain) derives from a study of T-cell reconstitution after alpha-beta-depleted transplantation in children. Preparation of the TCRbeta library involved a method that used unique molecular identifiers. TCRdb re-analysed the PCR reads in MiXCR, keeping a single row per CDR3 protein. Of 450,000 to 550,000 distinct CDR3 sequences listed, 10% to 12% are singletons. Of note for this clonotype: Its target is not known.

Trimming cost V 0 bases and J 2 bases; bases outside gene matches: 8. The CDR3 has 18 amino acids. CDR1 is MNHEY and CDR2 is SVGAGI in the germline V gene. Study findings and constraints: At one year after transplant, newly produced T cells mostly accounted for T-cell counts and diversity. Expanded clones from the graft, numbering several hundred, reportedly supplied alpha-beta T cells about two months after transplant.

The chain links TRBV6-5 to TRBJ2-3; 10 bases match TRBD1. Material: PBMCs, mostly from graft donor cells, obtained 180 days after TCRalphabeta/CD19-depleted stem cell transplant. The receptor comes from a female patient between 2 and 15 years old who had a stem cell transplant for aplastic anemia, so the T cells may come from the graft donor. CDR3 DNA sequence: TGTGCCAGCAGTTACTCACGGCGGACAGGGGGTACCACAGATACGCAGTATTTT. Its translation: CASSYSRRTGGTTDTQYF.